These 28 T cell receptor beta chains were sequenced from one sample in a study of T cell responses to AZD1222 COVID-19 vaccine. Data came from immunoSEQ multiplex PCR; TCRdb stores just in-frame clones and leaves some out. This sample has 150,000 to 200,000 clones, with approximately 94% found just once. The sequencing here drew on peripheral blood, taken 28 days after the second AZD1222 dose. Receptors originate from an adult who received the AZD1222 COVID-19 vaccine.

The chain is built from TRBV28 and TRBJ2-7; 10 bases are shared with TRBD1. Germline CDR1 reads MDHEN; CDR2 reads SYDVKM. The CDR3 loop spans 17 amino acids. V was clipped by 0 bases and J by 2 bases; unmatched bases: 7. In DNA form, the CDR3 reads TGTGCCAGCAGTTTATGGGGGACAGGGGTTCTTACCTACGAGCAGTACTTC. This gives the protein CASSLWGTGVLTYEQYF.

The chain is built from TRBV5-1 and TRBJ1-4; D might be TRBD1 (5 bases). Germline assignment: CDR1 SGHRS and CDR2 YFSETQ. V gave up 7 bases and J gave up 8 bases, with 18 bases separating them. The CDR3 extends over 14 amino acids. The DNA of the CDR3 is TGCGCCAGCGGGAAGCAGGGAAGGGAGGAAAAACTGTTTTTT. It is translated as CASGKQGREEKLFF.

The J gene is TRBJ1-2, the V gene TRBV12-3 or TRBV12-4; D remains unclear. Trimming took 2 bases from V and 5 from J, leaving 6 bases between them. The CDR3 is 12 residues long. The CDR3 protein is CASSLHRYGYTF. The CDR3 DNA reads as TGTGCCAGCAGTTTACACAGATATGGCTACACCTTC.

V and J are TRBV19 and TRBJ1-2; D call uncertain. The length of the CDR3 is 16 residues. The germline V and J ends were trimmed by 4 bases and 6 bases, with 21 bases remaining between them. Germline V CDR1 and CDR2: LNHDA, SQIVND (reference sequence). CDR3 loop: CASSTRGIGTSHGYTF. As DNA, the CDR3 is TGTGCCAGTAGTACCCGCGGAATTGGTACCTCGCATGGCTACACCTTC.

The chain recombines TRBV12-3 or TRBV12-4 with TRBJ1-2; D is unresolved. The V end lost 2 bases, the J end lost 2 bases, and 3 bases lay between the germline ends. The CDR3 totals 12 residues. The chain's CDR3 is CASSLQNYGYTF. CDR3 in DNA: TGTGCCAGCAGTTTACAGAACTATGGCTACACCTTC.

The chain links TRBV11-3 to TRBJ1-1; D is uncertain. This CDR3 is built from 13 residues. V lost 0 bases and J 5 bases, leaving 7 bases between the germline ends. From germline, CDR1 is SGHNT and CDR2 YENEEA. CDR3 loop: CASSLDRETEAFF. CDR3 bases: TGTGCCAGCAGCTTAGATCGTGAGACTGAAGCTTTCTTT.

The chain recombines TRBV27 with TRBJ2-7; weak D call: TRBD2 (6 bases). Trimming removed 6 bases from V and 3 bases from J, with 12 bases in between. The germline CDR1 and CDR2 sequences are MNHEY and SMNVEV (reference sequence). The CDR3 is made up of 13 amino acids. CDR3 protein: CASSVEGGYEQYF. The CDR3 DNA reads as TGTGCCAGCAGCGTCGAGGGAGGCTACGAGCAGTACTTC.

The CDR3 loop reads CASSTPRRGTEAFF. The CDR3 DNA sequence: TGTGCCAGCAGCACTCCCCGGCGGGGCACTGAAGCTTTCTTT. V is TRBV21-1 and J is TRBJ1-1. TRBV21-1 is marked as a pseudogene. The CDR3 contains 14 residues.

The chain is built from TRBV6-1 and TRBJ2-7, with D possibly TRBD1 on 5 matching bases. Trimming shortened V by 0 bases and J by 0 bases, and 12 bases separated the two germline ends. The CDR3 is 16 residues long. Germline assignment: CDR1 MNHNS and CDR2 SASEGT. CDR3 sequence: CASSEATGEPSYEQYF. The DNA of the CDR3 is TGTGCCAGCAGTGAAGCAACAGGCGAACCCTCCTACGAGCAGTACTTC.

V and J are TRBV7-6 and TRBJ2-7; 11 positions agree with TRBD1. The CDR3 has 17 residues. V was pared by 4 bases and J by 0 bases, with 8 bases of the junction left unmatched. Germline CDR1 and CDR2: SGHVS and FNYEAQ. CDR3 sequence reads: CASSSGTGTGGSYEQYF. The CDR3, as DNA: TGTGCCAGCAGCTCCGGGACCGGGACAGGGGGCTCCTACGAGCAGTACTTC.

This sequence joins TRBV12-5 and TRBJ2-7, with TRBD2 matching over 8 bases. Germline assignment: CDR1 LGHNT and CDR2 FRNRAP. V lost 5 bases, J lost 3 bases, and 6 bases stayed unmatched. The CDR3 spans 14 residues. The CDR3 coding sequence is TGTGCTAGTGGTCTCGGACTAGCCTACTACGAGCAGTACTTC. Amino acids: CASGLGLAYYEQYF.

This rearrangement joins TRBV6-5 to TRBJ2-2, with D possibly TRBD1 on 6 matching bases. The CDR3 runs 14 residues. Germline lookup yields CDR1 MNHEY and CDR2 SVGAGI. Trimming left V 9 bases short and J 1 base short, with 12 bases between. CDR3 residues: CASSGVLNTGELFF. CDR3 bases: TGTGCCAGTTCAGGGGTTCTGAACACCGGGGAGCTGTTTTTT.

In this sample, this clone turned up once. The chain recombines TRBV4-1 with TRBJ1-2; D unclear. Germline V gene lookup returns CDR1 MGHRA and CDR2 YSYEKL. V was pared by 0 bases and J by 6 bases, with 26 bases between. The CDR3 loop spans 19 amino acids. The CDR3 DNA is TGCGCCAGCAGCCAAGATTCCAGTAACTCCGCGACGAGAATGAATGGCTACACCTTC. It translates to CASSQDSSNSATRMNGYTF.

The V and J genes are TRBV4-2 and TRBJ2-1, with a tentative D call TRBD2 (6 bases). Per germline, CDR1 LGHNA and CDR2 YNFKEQ. Trimming shortened V by 1 base and J by 0 bases, and 7 bases separated the two germline ends. The CDR3 runs to 15 residues. CDR3 sequence reads: CASSQAEGSYNEQFF. CDR3 nucleotides: TGTGCCAGCAGCCAAGCGGAGGGCTCCTACAATGAGCAGTTCTTC.

V usage is TRBV10-3 and J usage is TRBJ2-3; perhaps TRBD2 as D (5 bases). Germline assignment: CDR1 ENHRY and CDR2 SYGVKD. Trimming cost V 10 bases and J 5 bases, with 10 bases left between them. This CDR3 is built from 11 residues. CDR3 sequence (DNA): TGTGCCACCCGTGCGGGAGATACGCAGTATTTT. It is translated as CATRAGDTQYF.

This clone was detected only once. The J gene is TRBJ2-3, the V gene TRBV9, with 10 bases matching TRBD1. CDR1 is SGDLS and CDR2 is YYNGEE in the germline V gene. The CDR3 covers 16 residues. The ends lost 3 bases at V and 0 bases at J; junction bases unmatched: 4. The CDR3 DNA reads as TGTGCCAGCAGCGCCGGGACAGGGGTCAGCACAGATACGCAGTATTTT. It is translated as CASSAGTGVSTDTQYF.

This clone showed up just once. The chain recombines TRBV5-1 with TRBJ1-5, with a tentative D call TRBD1 (5 bases). This CDR3 comprises 15 residues. Trimming left V 4 bases short and J 4 bases short, with 15 bases between. Germline CDR1 SGHRS, CDR2 YFSETQ. The CDR3 DNA follows: TGCGCCAGCAGCCTCACTGGACAAGATAATCAGCCCCAGCATTTT. It yields the protein CASSLTGQDNQPQHF.

The V call is TRBV6-2 or TRBV6-3, the J call TRBJ1-1; a weak D match, TRBD1 (6 bases). The CDR3 spans 14 residues. The germline CDR1 and CDR2 sequences are MNHEY and SVGEGT. Trimming stripped 1 base from V and 4 bases from J, with 10 bases between. CDR3 amino acids: CASSYYTGSTEAFF. CDR3 bases: TGTGCCAGCAGTTACTATACAGGGAGCACTGAAGCTTTCTTT.

This clone is a singleton in its sample. The V gene is TRBV19, the J gene TRBJ2-3, with 9 bases aligning to TRBD2. Germline CDR1 and CDR2: LNHDA and SQIVND (reference sequence). V shed 4 bases and J 6 bases; nucleotides not matched to a gene: 14. The CDR3 extends over 17 amino acids. CDR3 loop: CASSTEGLAGAGDTQYF. CDR3 nucleotides: TGTGCCAGTAGTACGGAAGGTTTAGCGGGGGCGGGGGATACGCAGTATTTT.

The V and J genes are TRBV5-4 and TRBJ2-1, with TRBD1 identical over 8 bases. This CDR3 has 18 amino acids. Germline V gene data show CDR1 as SGHNT and CDR2 as YYREEE (reference sequence). The junction had 13 bases not matched to a gene; V was cut back by 5 bases and J by 0 bases. Written as DNA, the CDR3 is TGTGCCAGCAGTCGACGGACAGGGTGGGGCTACTCCTACAATGAGCAGTTCTTC. Protein: CASSRRTGWGYSYNEQFF.

The CDR3 protein is CASSLVSHSGANVLTF. The CDR3 bases are TGCGCCAGCAGCTTGGTATCCCACTCTGGGGCCAACGTCCTGACTTTC. This chain joins TRBV5-1 and TRBJ2-6; D not resolved. From germline, CDR1 is SGHRS and CDR2 YFSETQ. The V end lost 0 bases, the J end lost 0 bases, and 7 bases lay between the germline ends. The length of the CDR3 is 16 residues.

This chain joins TRBV19 and TRBJ1-1; no clear D. The CDR3 is made up of 13 amino acids. Germline loops: CDR1 LNHDA, CDR2 SQIVND (reference sequence). V gave up 0 bases and J gave up 6 bases, with 8 bases separating them. The CDR3 reads CASSIEANSEAFF. In nucleotides, the CDR3 is TGTGCCAGTAGTATAGAAGCTAACTCTGAAGCTTTCTTT.

V is TRBV5-1 and J is TRBJ2-7; D gene unclear. The CDR3 extends over 13 amino acids. The germline gives CDR1 SGHRS, CDR2 YFSETQ. V lost 3 bases and J 6 bases, leaving 13 bases between the germline ends. The CDR3 is CASSWSGDSEQYF. As DNA, the CDR3 is TGCGCCAGCAGCTGGAGTGGGGATTCCGAGCAGTACTTC.

V and J are TRBV11-3 and TRBJ2-5; D is unresolved. Germline CDR1 and CDR2: SGHNT and YENEEA. Trimming left V 2 bases short and J 5 bases short, with 9 bases between. The length of the CDR3 is 13 residues. The CDR3 nucleotides are TGTGCCAGCAGCTTATTCTATTCGGAGACCCAGTACTTC. Translation gives CASSLFYSETQYF.

The V and J genes are TRBV28 and TRBJ1-1, with D unclear. CDR3 length: 15 residues. CDR1 is MDHEN and CDR2 is SYDVKM in the germline V gene. V lost 2 bases, J lost 9 bases, and 19 bases lay in between. CDR3 nucleotide sequence: TGTGCCAGCAGTTTAAAAAAAATTCTTGAGCGAAAAGCTTTCTTT. It yields the protein CASSLKKILERKAFF.

The rearrangement links TRBV3-1 (or the pseudogene TRBV3-2) to TRBJ2-7, with D perhaps TRBD1 or TRBD2 (6 bases each). There are 20 residues in the CDR3. The germline V gene encodes CDR1 LGHDT and CDR2 YNNKEL (reference sequence). Trimming removed 0 bases from V and 3 bases from J, with 27 bases in between. CDR3 region: CASSQEVVEGVGDVLYEQYF. DNA of the CDR3: TGTGCCAGCAGCCAAGAGGTGGTGGAGGGGGTCGGGGACGTTCTCTACGAGCAGTACTTC.

The rearrangement joins TRBV7-2 to TRBJ1-3; 7 bases fit TRBD1. This CDR3 has 15 amino acids. Germline V lookup: CDR1 SGHTA, CDR2 FQGNSA. Trimming cost V 5 bases and J 3 bases; bases outside gene matches: 7. The CDR3 protein is CASSASYRGGNTIYF. The DNA for the CDR3 is TGTGCCAGCAGCGCTTCGTACAGGGGTGGAAACACCATATATTTT. The entire variable domain, with the rest obtained from reference TRBV7-2 and TRBJ1-3, is as follows: GAGVSQSPSNKVTEKGKDVELRCDPISGHTALYWYRQSLGQGLEFLIYFQGNSAPDKSGLPSDRFSAERTGGSVSTLTIQRTQQEDSAVYLCASSASYRGGNTIYFGEGSWLTVV.

The chain uses TRBV19 and TRBJ1-5; TRBD1 is a possible D gene (5 bases). Germline V gene data show CDR1 as LNHDA and CDR2 as SQIVND (reference sequence). V was trimmed by 6 bases and J by 6 bases, leaving 15 bases between them. The CDR3 loop spans 14 amino acids. CDR3 protein: CASSLVGGSQPQHF. The CDR3 region has the DNA TGTGCCAGTAGCCTAGTCGGGGGAAGTCAGCCCCAGCATTTT.